These 17 T cell receptor beta chains were all obtained from the same sample, sequenced in a study of blood T cell repertoires in COVID-19. Clones were read by immunoSEQ multiplex PCR, and TCRdb kept only the in-frame ones, dropping some. The sample has approximately 50,000 clones, approximately 82% seen once. The sequenced sample consisted of PBMCs or T cells enriched from blood (not recorded which). The receptors stem from a woman aged 45-65 years with acute COVID-19.

The V call is TRBV6-2 or TRBV6-3, the J call TRBJ1-2; D remains unclear. CDR1 is MNHEY, CDR2 SVGEGT, per germline. V was cut by 2 bases and J by 6 bases, with 4 bases left in between. The CDR3 sequence is 11 residues long. In DNA, the CDR3 is TGTGCCAGCAGTTACCCTGATGGCTACACCTTC. Protein: CASSYPDGYTF.

The rearrangement links TRBV2 to TRBJ1-5; D uncertain. This CDR3 has 14 residues. CDR1 SNHLY and CDR2 FYNNEI come from the germline V gene. Trimming removed 3 bases from V and 10 bases from J, with 16 bases in between. CDR3 loop: CASSDKTLSAPQHF. CDR3 bases: TGTGCCAGCAGTGATAAGACACTCTCTGCACCCCAGCATTTT.

The chain recombines TRBV18 with TRBJ1-5, with TRBD1 as a possible D gene (6 bases). The CDR3 runs 14 residues. V was clipped by 5 bases and J by 3 bases, with 11 bases between them. Germline V lookup: CDR1 KGHSH, CDR2 LQKENI. As DNA, the CDR3 is TGTGCCAGCTCATCGGGACACCTCAATCAGCCCCAGCATTTT. Translation gives CASSSGHLNQPQHF.

CDR3 amino acids: CASSGQAVYGYTF. CDR3 in DNA: TGTGCCAGTTCGGGACAGGCCGTCTATGGCTACACCTTC. The chain has TRBV19 and TRBJ1-2, with TRBD1 identical over 8 bases. Per germline, CDR1 LNHDA and CDR2 SQIVND (reference sequence). The trim removed 8 bases at V and 4 bases at J, leaving 6 bases unmatched. This CDR3 contains 13 residues.

The chain links TRBV5-4 to TRBJ2-1; TRBD2 matches 11 bases. The CDR3 extends over 17 amino acids. Trimming at V came to 0 bases and at J to 6 bases, leaving 8 bases not matched to a gene. Germline V gives CDR1 SGHNT, CDR2 YYREEE (reference sequence). The DNA for the CDR3 is TGTGCCAGCAGCTTGGCCTTAGATAGCGGGGGGGTCAATGAGCAGTTCTTC. This gives the protein CASSLALDSGGVNEQFF.

The CDR3 DNA follows: TGTGCCAGCAGCTTATCGACTAGCGGGGGGGACACAGATACGCAGTATTTT. This translates into CASSLSTSGGDTDTQYF. V usage is TRBV7-9 and J usage is TRBJ2-3, with 14 bases aligning to TRBD2. This CDR3 is built from 17 residues. Looked up from germline, CDR1 is SEHNR and CDR2 is FQNEAQ (reference sequence). V lost 2 bases to trimming and J lost 2 bases; unmatched junction nucleotides: 3.

The chain is built from TRBV4-1 and TRBJ2-7; the D gene is possibly TRBD1 (6 bases). V gave up 2 bases and J gave up 3 bases, with 17 bases separating them. The CDR3 has 16 amino acids. Germline loops: CDR1 MGHRA, CDR2 YSYEKL. The CDR3 nucleotides are TGCGCCAGCAGCCAATTAGGGGGATCCCTTGGCTACGAGCAGTACTTC. This sequence encodes CASSQLGGSLGYEQYF.

Here the CDR3 reads CASSHDLGGDGTDTQYF. The CDR3, as DNA: TGTGCCAGCAGCCACGATTTGGGGGGAGATGGCACAGATACGCAGTATTTT. The chain combines TRBV16 with TRBJ2-3; possible D gene TRBD2, 6 bases. Germline V gene sequence: CDR1 KGHSY, CDR2 FQNENV. V lost 3 bases, J lost 1 base, and 17 bases lay in between. The CDR3 loop spans 17 amino acids.

The rearrangement joins TRBV5-1 to TRBJ2-7, with 10 bases fitting TRBD1. V gave up 7 bases and J gave up 3 bases; unmatched junction bases: 7. CDR3 length equals 14 residues. Germline-derived CDR1 and CDR2 are SGHRS and YFSETQ. CDR3 DNA: TGCGCCAGCGCCCACTGGACAGGGGGCTACGAGCAGTACTTC. Encoded protein: CASAHWTGGYEQYF. Supplemented by reference TRBV5-1 and TRBJ2-7, the full variable domain reads KAGVTQTPRYLIKTRGQQVTLSCSPISGHRSVSWYQQTPGQGLQFLFEYFSETQRNKGNFPGRFSGRQFSNSRSEMNVSTLELGDSALYLCASAHWTGGYEQYFGPGTRLTVT.

This clone was counted between two and nine times. The chain carries TRBV11-3 and TRBJ2-4; TRBD2 aligns across 12 bases. V lost 0 bases, J lost 1 base, and 10 bases stayed unmatched. The CDR3 extends over 20 amino acids. The germline gives CDR1 SGHNT, CDR2 YENEEA. CDR3 bases: TGTGCCAGCAGCTTAGAAGGTCTAGCGGGGGGGCCTCGGGCCAAAAACATTCAGTACTTC. Translation: CASSLEGLAGGPRAKNIQYF.

The CDR3 protein is CASSGTEKGQPQHF. The CDR3, as DNA: TGTGCCAGCTCCGGGACTGAGAAGGGTCAGCCCCAGCATTTT. This chain links TRBV18 with TRBJ1-5; tentatively, D is TRBD1 (5 bases). Trimming stripped 6 bases from V and 6 bases from J, with 15 bases between. The CDR3 length is 14 residues. The V gene's germline CDR1 is KGHSH and CDR2 LQKENI.

This sequence joins TRBV5-8 and TRBJ2-3; 8 bases are a match to TRBD1. Unmatched junction bases numbered 5, after V lost 4 bases and J lost 1 base. The CDR3 sequence is 15 residues long. Germline CDR1 SGHTS, CDR2 YDEGEE. The CDR3 coding sequence is TGTGCCAGCAGCCCCGGACAGGGTCGCACAGATACGCAGTATTTT. The encoded protein is CASSPGQGRTDTQYF.

In this sample, this clone turned up once. The chain has TRBV24-1 and TRBJ2-2, with D tentatively TRBD1 (6 bases). There are 15 residues in the CDR3. Between the trimmed V and J ends, which lost 3 bases and 1 base, there was a span of 8 bases. Germline V lookup: CDR1 KGHDR, CDR2 SFDVKD. The CDR3 bases are TGTGCCACCAGTGATGTGGGACAGAACACCGGGGAGCTGTTTTTT. Translating it yields CATSDVGQNTGELFF.

V usage is TRBV7-2 and J usage is TRBJ2-1; 7 bases align to TRBD1. V dropped 5 bases and J dropped 5; count of bases not matched to a gene: 18. The CDR3 is made up of 18 amino acids. The germline gives CDR1 SGHTA, CDR2 FQGNSA. This CDR3 reads CASSTDRDRGNLDNEQFF. The DNA of the CDR3 is TGTGCCAGCAGCACTGATCGGGACAGAGGGAATTTAGACAATGAGCAGTTCTTC.

This sequence joins TRBV12-3 or TRBV12-4 and TRBJ2-5; D possibly corresponds to TRBD2 (5 bases). V dropped 5 bases and J dropped 7 bases, with 14 bases sitting between them. The CDR3 spans 13 residues. The CDR3 DNA reads TGTGCCAGCAGTGCCGGACTCCCGGGGACCCAGTACTTC. It codes for CASSAGLPGTQYF.

The CDR3, as DNA: TGTGCCAGCAGCTTTACCTTTGGCAGGGCTATGGACGAGCAGTACTTC. As protein: CASSFTFGRAMDEQYF. The chain has TRBV7-9 and TRBJ2-7, with a possible D match to TRBD1 (5 bases). Germline V CDR1 and CDR2: SEHNR, FQNEAQ (reference sequence). The CDR3 covers 16 residues. The V gene lost 3 bases and the J gene lost 5 bases, with 20 bases spanning the gap. Filled out from reference TRBV7-9 and TRBJ2-7, the complete variable domain reads DTGVSQNPRHKITKRGQNVTFRCDPISEHNRLYWYRQTLGQGPEFLTYFQNEAQLEKSRLLSDRFSAERPKGSFSTLEIQRTEQGDSAMYLCASSFTFGRAMDEQYFGPGTRLTVT.

This clone was counted a single time. The chain couples TRBV2 to TRBJ1-1, with unresolved D. This CDR3 has 12 amino acids. Germline CDR1 and CDR2: SNHLY and FYNNEI. V was trimmed by 6 bases and J by 1 base, leaving 6 bases between them. The CDR3 DNA is TGTGCCAGCAGGTCAGGGAACACTGAAGCTTTCTTT. Translation: CASRSGNTEAFF.